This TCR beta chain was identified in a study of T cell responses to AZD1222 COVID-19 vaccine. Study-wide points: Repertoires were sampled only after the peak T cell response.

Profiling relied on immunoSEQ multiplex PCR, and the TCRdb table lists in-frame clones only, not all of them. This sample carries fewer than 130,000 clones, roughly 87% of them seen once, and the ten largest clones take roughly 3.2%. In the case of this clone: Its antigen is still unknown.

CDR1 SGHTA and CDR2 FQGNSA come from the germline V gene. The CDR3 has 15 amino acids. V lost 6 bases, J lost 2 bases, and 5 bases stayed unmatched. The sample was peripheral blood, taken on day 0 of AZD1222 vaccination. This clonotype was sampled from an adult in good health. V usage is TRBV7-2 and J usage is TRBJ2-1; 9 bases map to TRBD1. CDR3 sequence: CASRWGQGTYNEQFF. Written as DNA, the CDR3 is TGTGCCAGCAGATGGGGACAGGGAACCTACAATGAGCAGTTCTTC.